This T cell receptor (beta chain) was sequenced in a study of T cell changes during pregnancy in multiple sclerosis. Germline CDR1 reads MGHDK; CDR2 reads SYGVNS. The CDR3 spans 14 residues. After removal of 8 bases from V and 0 bases from J, the junction contained 3 bases not matched to a gene. This table comes from immunoSEQ multiplex PCR, and its TCRdb copy is limited to in-frame clones, with some not included. The sample consists of approximately 45,000 clones, roughly 92% of them appearing once. This chain links TRBV25-1 with TRBJ2-2, with 7 bases lining up with TRBD1. Material: CD4+ T cells from peripheral blood mononuclear cells, obtained in the first trimester of pregnancy. This TCR came from a female donor with multiple sclerosis, enrolled in a pregnancy study. CDR3 sequence (DNA): TGTGCCAGCCGGGACAGCCCGAACACCGGGGAGCTGTTTTTT. This encodes CASRDSPNTGELFF.